This entry lists 5 T cell receptor beta chains sequenced from one sample in a study of shared clonotypes between healthy human individuals. Assay used: immunoSEQ multiplex PCR; TCRdb lists only in-frame clones, some missing. The table has some 2 million clones, roughly 95% seen once. Material: naive CD4+ T cells sorted from blood. This sample's subset: CD45RA+ positively selected. Source of these receptors: a young man in good health.

This clone is a singleton in its sample. The chain recombines TRBV5-4 with TRBJ2-2; D may be TRBD1 (6 bases). Trimming shortened V by 5 bases and J by 4 bases, and 15 bases separated the two germline ends. The CDR3 spans 15 residues. CDR1 and CDR2 from the germline V gene are SGHNT and YYREEE (reference sequence). CDR3 loop: CASRGAGSGTGELFF. In DNA form, the CDR3 reads TGTGCCAGCAGGGGGGCAGGGTCGGGCACCGGGGAGCTGTTTTTT.

The rearrangement uses TRBV13 and TRBJ2-7, with TRBD1 identical over 8 bases. The CDR3 has 15 amino acids. V gave up 3 bases and J gave up 0 bases; unmatched junction bases: 4. Germline V gene lookup returns CDR1 PRHDT and CDR2 FYEKMQ (reference sequence). This CDR3 reads CASSFRQGFSYEQYF. The CDR3, as DNA: TGTGCCAGCAGCTTTAGACAGGGGTTCTCCTACGAGCAGTACTTC. The variable domain in full, with the rest retrieved from reference TRBV13 and TRBJ2-7, is AAGVIQSPRHLIKEKRETATLKCYPIPRHDTVYWYQQGPGQDPQFLISFYEKMQSDKGSIPDRFSAQQFSDYHSELNMSSLELGDSALYFCASSFRQGFSYEQYFGPGTRLTVT.

The chain joins TRBV21-1 to TRBJ2-7; the D segment call TRBD1 is taken from the table without a DNA check. TRBV21-1 is a known pseudogene. This CDR3 contains 17 residues. The CDR3 protein is CASSKQGDRGSKYEQYF. Written as DNA, the CDR3 is TGTGCCAGCAGCAAACAGGGGGACAGGGGCAGTAAGTACGAGCAGTACTTC.

The chain couples TRBV14 to TRBJ2-7; no reliable D call. V was pared by 7 bases and J by 0 bases, with 13 bases between. The CDR3 sequence is 14 residues long. The germline V gene has CDR1 SGHDN and CDR2 FVKESK. CDR3 protein: CASKKAGHSYEQYF. In DNA form, the CDR3 reads TGTGCCAGCAAGAAGGCAGGCCACTCCTACGAGCAGTACTTC.

This clone turned up a few times. The CDR3 loop is CASSELQGGPQHF. CDR3 bases: TGCGCCAGCAGTGAGTTGCAGGGTGGCCCCCAGCATTTT. V gene TRBV10-1 combines with J gene TRBJ1-5, with D possibly matching TRBD1 (5 bases). Trimming cost V 1 base and J 10 bases, with 11 bases left between them. CDR3 length: 13 amino acids. Germline-derived CDR1 and CDR2 are WNHNN and SYGVQD (reference sequence).